A single sample gave rise to the 7 T cell receptor beta chains below, sequenced in a study of cytomegalovirus exposure and HLA in healthy donors (TCRdb year 2017). Library creation used the immunoSEQ multiplex PCR assay. TCRdb took this table from immuneACCESS and kept in-frame rearrangements with V and J called. Such tables lack part of the clones; where checked against another copy, unresolved V genes explain under half of the gap, and the rest is unexplained. For this sample the table gives roughly 220,000 clones, of which approximately 80% were detected only once. Around an eighth of the sample is held by the ten biggest clonotypes. What was sequenced was PBMCs. Receptors originate from a woman aged 30 to 39 in good health and CMV-seropositive.

The chain joins TRBV28 to TRBJ1-5; D is undetermined. Per the germline V gene, CDR1 is MDHEN and CDR2 is SYDVKM. The CDR3 is 14 amino acids. The V and J ends lost 8 bases and 4 bases respectively, with 15 bases between them. The CDR3 region is CASQYPIGNQPQHF. The CDR3 nucleotides read TGTGCCAGCCAATACCCCATCGGGAATCAGCCCCAGCATTTT.

The chain recombines TRBV7-6 with TRBJ2-2, with a tentative D call TRBD2 (5 bases). Per the germline V gene, CDR1 is SGHVS and CDR2 is FNYEAQ. This CDR3 is 17 amino acids long. Trimming pared 5 bases from V and 0 bases from J, leaving 16 bases between. CDR3 loop: CASSRRWGASNTGELFF. CDR3 DNA sequence: TGTGCCAGCAGCCGCCGGTGGGGAGCTTCGAACACCGGGGAGCTGTTTTTT.

This chain uses TRBV28 with TRBJ1-5; maybe TRBD1 (5 bases). The V end lost 8 bases, the J end lost 2 bases, and 16 bases lay between the germline ends. This CDR3 has 15 amino acids. The germline V gene has CDR1 MDHEN and CDR2 SYDVKM. The CDR3 sequence is CASGVTGYGNQPQHF. The CDR3 region has the DNA TGTGCCAGCGGGGTAACAGGCTACGGCAATCAGCCCCAGCATTTT.

This chain uses TRBV18 with TRBJ2-1; D is possibly TRBD2 (6 bases). Germline CDR1 KGHSH, CDR2 LQKENI. The V and J ends lost 0 bases and 6 bases respectively, with 9 bases between them. CDR3 length: 14 residues. CDR3 in amino acids: CASSPPGTFNEQFF. As DNA, the CDR3 is TGTGCCAGCTCACCACCGGGGACTTTCAATGAGCAGTTCTTC.

V is TRBV5-1 and J is TRBJ2-5; either TRBD1 or TRBD2 may fit D (5 bases each). Per the germline V gene, CDR1 is SGHRS and CDR2 is YFSETQ. V was trimmed by 0 bases and J by 3 bases, leaving 12 bases between them. CDR3 length: 15 residues. CDR3 in DNA: TGCGCCAGCAGCTTGGACATCGGGACCGAAGAGACCCAGTACTTC. Protein product: CASSLDIGTEETQYF.

CDR3 coding DNA: TGTGCCAGTAGCTCGACGGGGACCAATGAAAAACTGTTTTTT. It is translated as CASSSTGTNEKLFF. The chain recombines TRBV19 with TRBJ1-4, with a possible D match to TRBD1 (5 bases). The CDR3 is made up of 14 amino acids. The V and J ends lost 6 bases and 5 bases respectively, with 13 bases between them. Per the germline V gene, CDR1 is LNHDA and CDR2 is SQIVND (reference sequence).

This rearrangement joins TRBV2 to TRBJ1-5; D remains ambiguous. V lost 3 bases to trimming and J lost 7 bases, with 10 bases between them. CDR3 length equals 13 residues. CDR1 is SNHLY and CDR2 is FYNNEI in the germline V gene. The CDR3 sequence: CASSDIPEQPQHF. DNA of the CDR3: TGTGCCAGCAGTGATATCCCCGAGCAGCCCCAGCATTTT.